This T cell receptor beta chain is drawn from a study of somatic mutations in cytotoxic T cells in rheumatoid arthritis. The CDR3 is 13 residues long. The germline V gene has CDR1 SEHNR and CDR2 FQNEAQ (reference sequence). The V end was cut by 5 bases, the J end by 7 bases, with 11 bases between. Only in-frame clones appear in the TCRdb table, and some are missing; sequencing was by immunoSEQ multiplex PCR. The data contain 15,000 to 20,000 clones, approximately 84% of them singletons. Isolation of the CD4+ and CD8+ populations was accomplished via positive magnetic bead selection, with purity assessed by flow cytometry.

The sample comprised CD8+ T cells sorted from blood. This clonotype originated in an adult with rheumatoid arthritis. V and J are TRBV7-9 and TRBJ1-4; D gene uncertain. The CDR3 DNA follows: TGTGCCAGCAGCCGCGGAGCGGGTGAAAAACTGTTTTTT. This codes for CASSRGAGEKLFF.